This TCR beta chain emerged from a study of regulatory T cells in long-lasting Graves disease. Libraries of TCR beta came from iRepertoire HTBI primers plus Arm-PCR of CDR3 regions. TCRdb re-analysed the multiplex PCR reads in MiXCR, keeping a single row per CDR3 protein. The sample carries roughly 380,000 distinct CDR3 sequences, over 15% recorded once. A note on this clonotype: Its antigen is undetermined.

This CDR3 has 18 amino acids. V dropped 1 base and J dropped 1; count of bases not matched to a gene: 12. The germline gives CDR1 LGHNA, CDR2 YNFKEQ. Study results and caveats: Persistent disease showed a preference for TRBV28, TRBJ1-2 and TRBJ2-5.

Noted time point: newly diagnosed GD, antithyroid drugs for less than 3 months. TCR sequences were obtained from RNA taken from PBMCs. In addition, the sample was reused for a study of T cells in Graves' hyperthyroidism and ophthalmopathy. This second study says: HTBI primers were employed in a first-round RT-PCR of the TCR CDR3. Most thyroid clonotypes with frequency above 0.001 were detected in blood.

Sample: peripheral blood mononuclear cells (PBMCs), taken at new diagnosis, from a patient treated with antithyroid drugs. The receptor's source is a man aged 35-49 years with Graves disease. The V gene is TRBV4-2, the J gene TRBJ2-7; 8 bases are a match to TRBD2. In DNA, the CDR3 is TGTGCCAGCAGCCAAGTCCTCTCTGGCGGGGGGATTTCCTACGAGCAGTACTTC. Its translation: CASSQVLSGGGISYEQYF.